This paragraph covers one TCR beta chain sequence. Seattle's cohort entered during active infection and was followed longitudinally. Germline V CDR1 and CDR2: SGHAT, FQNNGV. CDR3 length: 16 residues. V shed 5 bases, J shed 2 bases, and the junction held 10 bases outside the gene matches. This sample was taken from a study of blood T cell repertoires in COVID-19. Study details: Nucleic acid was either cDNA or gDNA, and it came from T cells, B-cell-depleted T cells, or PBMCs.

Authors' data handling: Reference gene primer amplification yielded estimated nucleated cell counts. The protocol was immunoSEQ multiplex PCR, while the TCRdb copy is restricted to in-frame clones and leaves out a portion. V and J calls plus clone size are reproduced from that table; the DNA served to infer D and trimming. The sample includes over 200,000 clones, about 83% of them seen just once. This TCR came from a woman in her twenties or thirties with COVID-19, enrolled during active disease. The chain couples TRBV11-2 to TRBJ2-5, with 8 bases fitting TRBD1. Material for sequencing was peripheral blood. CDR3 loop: CASSPLAGTGQETQYF. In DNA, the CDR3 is TGTGCCAGCAGCCCCCTCGCCGGGACAGGACAAGAGACCCAGTACTTC. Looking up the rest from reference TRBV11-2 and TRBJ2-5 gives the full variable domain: EAGVAQSPRYKIIEKRQSVAFWCNPISGHATLYWYQQILGQGPKLLIQFQNNGVVDDSQLPKDRFSAERLKGVDSTLKIQPAKLEDSAVYLCASSPLAGTGQETQYFGPGTRLLVL.